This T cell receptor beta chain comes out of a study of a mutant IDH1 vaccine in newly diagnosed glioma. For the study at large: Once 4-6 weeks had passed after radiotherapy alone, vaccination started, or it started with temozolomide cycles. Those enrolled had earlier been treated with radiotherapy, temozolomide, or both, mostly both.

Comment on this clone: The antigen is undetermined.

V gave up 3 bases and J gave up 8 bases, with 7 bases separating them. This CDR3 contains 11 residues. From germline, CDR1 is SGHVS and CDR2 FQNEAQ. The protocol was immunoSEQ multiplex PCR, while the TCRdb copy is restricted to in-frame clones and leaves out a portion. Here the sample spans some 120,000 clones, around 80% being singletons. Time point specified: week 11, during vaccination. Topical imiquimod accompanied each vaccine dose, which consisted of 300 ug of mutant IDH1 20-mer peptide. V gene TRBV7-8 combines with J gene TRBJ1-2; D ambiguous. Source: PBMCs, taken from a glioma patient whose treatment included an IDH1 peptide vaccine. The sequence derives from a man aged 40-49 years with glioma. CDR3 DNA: TGTGCCAGCAGCTTCGACAACGGCTACACCTTC. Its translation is CASSFDNGYTF.